This T cell receptor beta chain is from a study of OX40 agonist ivuxolimab in advanced cancers. At the level of the study: Those enrolled were 80% to 85% male, with a mean age of about 66 years and ages from about 20 to 79. Partial responses were achieved by three patients, of whom one had hepatocellular carcinoma and two had cutaneous melanoma.

The CDR3 contains 14 residues. Germline CDR1 reads MNHEY; CDR2 reads SMNVEV (reference sequence). The germline V and J ends were trimmed by 3 bases and 1 base, with 10 bases remaining between them. Measured with immunoSEQ multiplex PCR; TCRdb has only the in-frame clones, and not every one. Of fewer than 80,000 clones listed, 86% are singletons. General study results and limits: Clones of CD4+ and CD8+ blood T cells grew by week 6 at doses of 0.1 to 3.0 mg/kg. Expanded clones were, on average, more numerous among CD8+ T cells than CD4+.

A note on this clone: As yet, its antigen is unknown.

V usage is TRBV27 and J usage is TRBJ2-7; D is possibly TRBD1 (5 bases). This receptor was obtained from an adult with an advanced solid tumor such as melanoma, head and neck, liver or kidney cancer. Material: CD4+ or CD8+ T cells sorted from blood, obtained in a trial of the OX40 agonist ivuxolimab. CDR3 loop: CASSFRRDSYEQYF. The CDR3 region has the DNA TGTGCCAGCAGTTTTCGCAGGGATTCCTACGAGCAGTACTTC.